The entry below describes one T cell receptor beta chain. The source of the sample is a study of T-cell reconstitution after alpha-beta-depleted transplantation in children. The library targeted TCRbeta and was prepared with unique molecular identifiers. TCRdb ran MiXCR on the PCR reads and lists one entry per CDR3 protein. The table lists approximately 490,000 distinct CDR3 sequences, approximately 12% of them singletons. CDR3 length: 16 amino acids. The germline V and J ends were trimmed by 4 bases and 2 bases, with 15 bases remaining between them. Germline V gene sequence: CDR1 SSHAT, CDR2 FNYEAQ (reference sequence).

This TCR was recovered from a human donor who donated a stem cell graft to a child with combined immunodeficiency. The gene calls are TRBV7-7 and TRBJ2-1; perhaps TRBD2 as D (6 bases). The sample here was PBMCs from the stem cell graft donor, taken from the stem cell graft. The CDR3 region is CASSSQGSGAYNEQFF. The CDR3, as DNA: TGTGCCAGCAGCTCTCAGGGTTCGGGGGCCTACAATGAGCAGTTCTTC.